These 7 T cell receptor beta chains came from one sample sequenced in a study of radiotherapy plus CTLA-4 blockade in lung cancer. Clones were sequenced by immunoSEQ multiplex PCR, and TCRdb holds only the in-frame ones, with some missing. The profile covers 55,000 to 80,000 clones, with roughly 84% appearing a single time and roughly two fifths taken by the ten largest. The sample consisted of peripheral blood, taken from a patient treated with radiotherapy plus ipilimumab. Every receptor here comes from a human donor with non-small cell lung cancer that progressed on radiotherapy plus ipilimumab.

The chain links TRBV11-1 to TRBJ2-7, with D tentatively TRBD2 (6 bases). Germline CDR1 is SGHAT and CDR2 is FQDESV (reference sequence). The ends were cut back, 0 bases at V and 0 bases at J, with 12 bases in the middle. The CDR3 is made up of 16 amino acids. The CDR3 reads CASSLAPRRASYEQYF. The CDR3 region has the DNA TGTGCCAGCAGCTTAGCTCCTAGGAGGGCCTCCTACGAGCAGTACTTC.

This rearrangement joins TRBV7-3 to TRBJ2-1; maybe TRBD1 (5 bases). Looked up from germline, CDR1 is SGHTA and CDR2 is FQGTGA. Trimming removed 1 base at V and 9 bases at J, with 13 bases between. The CDR3 consists of 14 residues. The CDR3 DNA reads TGTGCCAGCAGCTTAAGTAGGGGCGGTGGTGAGCAGTTCTTC. Translation: CASSLSRGGGEQFF.

CDR3 DNA: TGTGCCAGCAGTTTAGGGACTGAACAACGTGGGCAGTACTTC. It yields the protein CASSLGTEQRGQYF. The chain uses TRBV28 and TRBJ2-7; D possibly corresponds to TRBD2 (6 bases). The V gene lost 2 bases and the J gene lost 9 bases, with 17 bases spanning the gap. Germline V CDR1 and CDR2: MDHEN, SYDVKM. This CDR3 has 14 amino acids. The variable domain in full, completed from reference TRBV28 and TRBJ2-7, reads DVKVTQSSRYLVKRTGEKVFLECVQDMDHENMFWYRQDPGLGLRLIYFSYDVKMKEKGDIPEGYSVSREKKERFSLILESASTNQTSMYLCASSLGTEQRGQYFGPGTRLTVT.

DNA of the CDR3: TGTGCCAGCAGCTTTGGGTATAGCGCAGATACGCAGTATTTT. Its translation is CASSFGYSADTQYF. The gene calls are TRBV5-6 and TRBJ2-3, with a weak D call TRBD2 (5 bases). Trimming took off 2 bases at V and 4 bases at J, with 11 bases between the two ends. From germline, CDR1 is SGHDT and CDR2 YYEEEE. The CDR3 extends over 14 amino acids. The complete variable domain, with remaining parts taken from reference TRBV5-6 and TRBJ2-3, reads DAGVTQSPTHLIKTRGQQVTLRCSPKSGHDTVSWYQQALGQGPQFIFQYYEEEERQRGNFPDRFSGHQFPNYSSELNVNALLLGDSALYLCASSFGYSADTQYFGPGTRLTVL.

This chain joins TRBV28 and TRBJ1-1; TRBD1 is a possible D gene (5 bases). Trimming removed 7 bases from V and 5 bases from J, with 14 bases in between. CDR3 size: 13 residues. Germline lookup yields CDR1 MDHEN and CDR2 SYDVKM. The CDR3 sequence is CASIPQVMTEAFF. The CDR3 bases are TGTGCCAGCATCCCACAGGTGATGACTGAAGCTTTCTTT.

The chain combines TRBV19 with TRBJ2-7; D gene ambiguous. Germline assignment: CDR1 LNHDA and CDR2 SQIVND (reference sequence). The V and J ends lost 2 bases and 5 bases respectively, with 10 bases between them. This CDR3 is built from 13 residues. CDR3 protein: CASSITLRDEQYF. CDR3 in DNA: TGTGCCAGTAGTATAACACTCCGGGACGAGCAGTACTTC.

This clone has only a few counts. The V and J genes are TRBV6-1 and TRBJ2-7, with TRBD2 as a possible D gene (6 bases). The CDR3 sequence is 13 residues long. Trimming took off 1 base at V and 7 bases at J, with 11 bases between the two ends. Per germline, CDR1 MNHNS and CDR2 SASEGT. Here the CDR3 DNA reads TGTGCCAGCAGTGAAGATGGGGGGAGGGAGCAGTACTTC. It codes for CASSEDGGREQYF.